These 22 T cell receptor beta chains came from one sample sequenced in a study of blood T cells in healthy people across ages. Primers used in a second PCR of roughly 6 to 12 cycles were a sample-barcoded 5' primer and a J-beta primer mix. MiXCR, run by TCRdb on the 5' RACE reads, gives a single entry per CDR3 protein. Of 800,000 or so distinct CDR3 sequences in the sample, just under 25% were seen once. These same records also appear under a second study, on T cells of mothers and their children.

Sequenced sample: blood. These receptors were obtained from a boy aged 5-17 years in good health.

This clonotype appeared once. At one boundary the junction diverges from the germline segment, which might be a read error. The rearrangement links TRBV4-1 to TRBJ2-2; perhaps TRBD2 as D (7 bases). The CDR3 loop spans 15 amino acids. Germline V lookup: CDR1 MGHRA, CDR2 YSYEKL. The CDR3 DNA reads TGCGCCAGCAGCCACGATGGGGGGGGGGCCGGGGTGCTGTTTTTT. Amino acids: CASSHDGGGAGVLFF.

The V and J genes are TRBV6-6 and TRBJ2-5; D gene ambiguous. The J call is doubtful: the DNA matches TRBJ2-7 better. This CDR3 has 14 residues. Germline V lookup: CDR1 MNHNY, CDR2 SVGAGI (reference sequence). The CDR3 region is CASSYSTRDYEQYF. The CDR3 region has the DNA TGTGCCAGCAGTTACTCGACCAGAGACTACGAGCAGTACTTC.

The table lists this clonotype with many counts. The chain has TRBV7-2 and TRBJ2-1, with TRBD2 identical over 9 bases. V lost 0 bases and J lost 12; bases outside the gene matches: 3. The germline gives CDR1 SGHTA, CDR2 FQGNSA. There are 13 residues in the CDR3. In DNA form, the CDR3 reads TGTGCCAGCAGCTTAGCGCCGACTAGCGGGCAGTTCTTC. Translation: CASSLAPTSGQFF.

This clonotype was detected a few times. The CDR3 DNA is TGTGCCAGCAGTTGGCAAGGGGGGAAAACCCAGTATGAAGCTTTCTTT. This encodes CASSWQGGKTQYEAFF. The rearrangement joins TRBV6-2 or TRBV6-3 to TRBJ1-1; a weak D match, TRBD1 (6 bases). Trimming removed 4 bases at V and 7 bases at J, with 22 bases between. Germline-derived CDR1 and CDR2 are MNHEY and SVGEGT. There are 16 residues in the CDR3.

In DNA form, the CDR3 reads TGCGCCAGCAGCCAAAGTCTCTGGGCAGGGGGATCCAATGAGCAGTTCTTC. Translated, it gives CASSQSLWAGGSNEQFF. This chain joins TRBV4-3 and TRBJ2-1, with 7 bases identical to TRBD1. CDR1 and CDR2 (germline): LGHNA, YSLEER. This CDR3 spans 17 amino acids. The trim removed 2 bases at V and 6 bases at J, leaving 13 bases unmatched.

The CDR3 coding sequence is TGTGCCAGCGGGGACAGGGCTCGCAATCAGCCCCAGCATTTT. Protein sequence: CASGDRARNQPQHF. V is TRBV2 and J is TRBJ1-5; TRBD1 matches 9 bases. Per the germline V gene, CDR1 is SNHLY and CDR2 is FYNNEI. The junction had 4 bases not matched to a gene; V was cut back by 8 bases and J by 2 bases. The CDR3 is made up of 14 amino acids. Based on the CDR3 plus reference TRBV2 and TRBJ1-5, the full variable domain is EPEVTQTPSHQVTQMGQEVILRCVPISNHLYFYWYRQILGQKVEFLVSFYNNEISEKSEIFDDQFSVERPDGSNFTLKIRSTKLEDSAMYFCASGDRARNQPQHFGDGTRLSIL.

CDR3 DNA sequence: TGTGCCAGCAGCCAAATCCGGGGCCAAAACTACAATGAGCAGTTCTTC. Its translation: CASSQIRGQNYNEQFF. The chain uses TRBV11-2 and TRBJ2-1, with D possibly being TRBD1 or TRBD2 (5 bases each). The CDR3 is 16 amino acids. V shed 5 bases and J shed 3 bases, with 17 bases lying between them. The V gene's germline CDR1 is SGHAT and CDR2 FQNNGV.

The rearrangement joins TRBV20-1 to TRBJ2-1, with a possible D match to TRBD2 (6 bases). CDR1 and CDR2 from the germline V gene are DFQATT and SNEGSKA (reference sequence). This CDR3 contains 14 residues. V lost 3 bases and J lost 5, with 14 bases in between. CDR3: CSASGGGANNEQFF. CDR3 nucleotide sequence: TGCAGTGCTAGTGGAGGAGGGGCCAACAATGAGCAGTTCTTC.

This clonotype has more than one count but fewer than ten. The gene calls are TRBV15 and TRBJ2-7; TRBD2 matches 7 bases. Per germline, CDR1 LNHNV and CDR2 YYDKDF (reference sequence). The CDR3 covers 13 residues. Unmatched junction bases numbered 5, after V lost 4 bases and J lost 5 bases. The CDR3: CATSMWEGDEQYF. DNA of the CDR3: TGTGCCACCAGCATGTGGGAGGGCGACGAGCAGTACTTC.

This rearrangement joins TRBV29-1 to TRBJ2-7; D is perhaps TRBD1 (5 bases). This CDR3 region has 13 residues. Germline V gene lookup returns CDR1 SQVTM and CDR2 ANQGSEA. The V end lost 4 bases, the J end lost 3 bases, and 13 bases lay between the germline ends. This CDR3 reads CSVGGGGVYEQYF. CDR3 DNA sequence: TGCAGCGTTGGGGGCGGTGGGGTCTACGAGCAGTACTTC.

This chain links TRBV5-6 with TRBJ2-5, with 9 bases lining up with TRBD1. The CDR3 totals 15 residues. Germline-derived CDR1 and CDR2 are SGHDT and YYEEEE. V shed 3 bases, J shed 11 bases, and the junction held 14 bases outside the gene matches. In DNA form, the CDR3 reads TGTGCCAGCAGCTACGGACAGGGGAATAACTACAAGCAGTACTTC. Translating it yields CASSYGQGNNYKQYF.

For this clonotype: Its ends do not fully match the called genes, so a read error is possible. The chain uses TRBV4-3 and TRBJ2-7; no reliable D call. Germline V gene lookup returns CDR1 LGHNA and CDR2 YSLEER. The CDR3 has 13 amino acids. CDR3 in DNA: TGCGCCAGCAGCCAAGATGGGTTCACCGAGCTGTACTTC. This codes for CASSQDGFTELYF.

The chain has TRBV7-6 and TRBJ2-1, with 9 bases that match TRBD2. The CDR3 length is 16 residues. J was trimmed by 3 bases and V by 8 bases; bases with no gene match: 11. From germline, CDR1 is SGHVS and CDR2 FNYEAQ. CDR3 DNA: TGTGCCAGCGGGGATCGGGCTAGCGGGATCTACAATGAGCAGTTCTTC. Translating gives CASGDRASGIYNEQFF. Combining the CDR3 with reference TRBV7-6 and TRBJ2-1 gives the whole variable domain GAGVSQSPRYKVTKRGQDVALRCDPISGHVSLYWYRQALGQGPEFLTYFNYEAQQDKSGLPNDRFSAERPEGSISTLTIQRTEQRDSAMYRCASGDRASGIYNEQFFGPGTRLTVL.

The chain combines TRBV6-1 with TRBJ2-5; 8 bases match TRBD1. V trimming: 7 bases; J trimming: 1 base; junction bases outside the gene matches: 14. CDR1 and CDR2 from the germline V gene are MNHNS and SASEGT. There are 17 residues in the CDR3. The CDR3 DNA reads TGTGCCAGCATCCCTCAAGACAGGGGACTTCTCCAAGAGACCCAGTACTTC. This gives the protein CASIPQDRGLLQETQYF.

The chain carries TRBV7-4 and TRBJ1-4; a weak D match, TRBD1 (5 bases). Germline lookup yields CDR1 SGHVT and CDR2 SQSDAQ. The length of the CDR3 is 19 residues. The V and J ends lost 5 bases and 4 bases respectively, with 26 bases between them. For the CDR3, the DNA is TGTGCCAGCAGCCCTGGGGGGGGTTCAGCGGATTTTAATAATGAAAAACTGTTTTTT. Amino acid sequence: CASSPGGGSADFNNEKLFF.

The rearrangement uses TRBV6-2 or TRBV6-3 and TRBJ1-5, with D unclear. Between the trimmed V and J ends, which lost 7 bases and 0 bases, there was a span of 16 bases. The CDR3 loop spans 16 amino acids. The germline V gene encodes CDR1 MNHEY and CDR2 SVGEGT. CDR3 nucleotide sequence: TGTGCCAGCACCCCGGTGACGGGGTATAGCAATCAGCCCCAGCATTTT. This translates into CASTPVTGYSNQPQHF.

The genes are TRBV20-1 and TRBJ2-3; 9 bases agree with TRBD2. Germline V lookup: CDR1 DFQATT, CDR2 SNEGSKA (reference sequence). CDR3 length: 15 amino acids. V shed 3 bases, J shed 0 bases, and the junction held 4 bases outside the gene matches. CDR3 bases: TGCAGTGCTAGTGCTAGCGGGGCTAGCACAGATACGCAGTATTTT. This translates into CSASASGASTDTQYF.

To note about this clonotype: Germline and junction disagree at one end, which may indicate a read error. V gene TRBV6-5 combines with J gene TRBJ1-6, with D unresolved. The germline gives CDR1 MNHEY, CDR2 SVGAGI. This CDR3 spans 13 amino acids. The CDR3 DNA follows: TGCGCCAGCAGTTACTCGTCGCTCTCACCCCTCCACTTT. It is translated as CASSYSSLSPLHF.

This clonotype was seen more than once but under ten times. The chain links TRBV10-3 to TRBJ2-7, with D perhaps matching TRBD2 (6 bases). Per germline, CDR1 ENHRY and CDR2 SYGVKD. There are 13 residues in the CDR3. With 3 bases removed from V and 4 bases from J, the gap between germline ends came to 10 bases. In nucleotides, the CDR3 is TGTGCCATCAGTGAAACTAGCCCGTACGAGCAGTACTTC. This codes for CAISETSPYEQYF.

The rearrangement links TRBV29-1 to TRBJ1-3, with TRBD1 identical over 9 bases. The length of the CDR3 is 17 residues. CDR1 and CDR2 from the germline V gene are SQVTM and ANQGSEA. The ends lost 0 bases at V and 1 base at J; junction bases unmatched: 7. This CDR3 reads CSVEDVPGTGSGNTIYF. CDR3 nucleotides: TGCAGCGTTGAAGACGTCCCGGGGACAGGGTCTGGAAACACCATATATTTT.

V gene TRBV9 combines with J gene TRBJ2-5, with D possibly being TRBD2 (7 bases). The closer fit of TRBJ2-1 to the DNA end suggests the J call may be wrong. The CDR3 covers 17 residues. Germline CDR1 reads SGDLS; CDR2 reads YYNGEE. DNA of the CDR3: TGTGCCAGCAGCGCCCCGGGTGGGGGGGGGCCGAAAAATGAGCAGTTCTTC. Translating gives CASSAPGGGGPKNEQFF.

This clonotype was seen a few times. The chain recombines TRBV6-2 or TRBV6-3 with TRBJ2-5; D gene ambiguous. The germline V gene has CDR1 MNHEY and CDR2 SVGEGT. The V end was cut by 7 bases, the J end by 2 bases, with 11 bases between. The CDR3 is 13 amino acids. This chain's CDR3 is CASNEREQETQYF. The CDR3 bases are TGTGCCAGCAACGAGAGAGAACAAGAGACCCAGTACTTC.